Below, 25 T cell receptor beta chains from the same sample are listed, as sequenced in a study of T cell changes during pregnancy in multiple sclerosis (dated by TCRdb to about 2019). Library preparation was by the immunoSEQ multiplex PCR assay. TCRdb provides this immuneACCESS table in a form limited to in-frame rearrangements. Some clones are lacking; in checked studies, under half of them reflect an unresolved V gene, and why the rest are absent is not known. Within this sample are 30,000 to 40,000 clones, with 90% to 95% of them counted one time only. The top ten constitute 2.8% of the sample. The specimen was CD4+ T cells from peripheral blood mononuclear cells, collected in the third trimester of pregnancy. All receptors derive from a female donor in good health, enrolled as a control in a pregnancy study.

This chain uses TRBV9 with TRBJ1-1; D is possibly TRBD1 (6 bases). The CDR3 extends over 14 amino acids. Germline-derived CDR1 and CDR2 are SGDLS and YYNGEE. Trimming left V 0 bases short and J 3 bases short, with 9 bases between. CDR3 sequence (DNA): TGTGCCAGCAGCGTAGAGGGGGTCGACACTGAAGCTTTCTTT. This encodes CASSVEGVDTEAFF.

The chain links TRBV6-4 to TRBJ2-1, with 10 bases lining up with TRBD1. Germline assignment: CDR1 MRHNA and CDR2 SNTAGT. J lost 5 bases, V lost 7 bases, and 5 bases had no gene match. The CDR3 length is 14 residues. DNA of the CDR3: TGTGCCAGCACCCCGGGACAGGGGAACAATGAGCAGTTCTTC. Translating gives CASTPGQGNNEQFF.

This chain links TRBV2 with TRBJ1-4; the D is unclear. The V end lost 8 bases, the J end lost 5 bases, and 6 bases lay between the germline ends. The CDR3 has 11 residues. CDR1 SNHLY and CDR2 FYNNEI come from the germline V gene. CDR3 sequence: CASRGNEKLFF. The CDR3 DNA sequence: TGTGCCAGCCGAGGAAATGAAAAACTGTTTTTT.

V usage is TRBV2 and J usage is TRBJ2-5; 13 nucleotides agree with TRBD2. The CDR3 runs to 16 residues. V trimming: 6 bases; J trimming: 0 bases; junction bases outside the gene matches: 4. CDR1 and CDR2 (germline): SNHLY, FYNNEI. CDR3 DNA sequence: TGTGCCAGCAGCCCCGGACTAGCGGGGGACCAAGAGACCCAGTACTTC. As protein: CASSPGLAGDQETQYF.

The chain employs TRBV15 and TRBJ2-3; 9 bases line up with TRBD2. With V trimmed by 1 base and J by 4 bases, 9 bases remained unmatched. CDR1 LNHNV and CDR2 YYDKDF come from the germline V gene (reference sequence). The CDR3 is made up of 17 amino acids. The CDR3 sequence: CATSRGVIAGVADTQYF. CDR3 coding DNA: TGTGCCACCAGCAGAGGAGTAATAGCGGGGGTCGCAGATACGCAGTATTTT.

The chain links TRBV11-2 to TRBJ1-6; maybe TRBD1 (5 bases). Trimming shortened V by 0 bases and J by 9 bases, and 18 bases separated the two germline ends. The CDR3 runs 17 residues. The germline CDR1 and CDR2 sequences are SGHAT and FQNNGV. Here the CDR3 DNA reads TGTGCCAGCAGCTTAGATGGCGGGGGTTTAAGGGGTTCACCCCTCCACTTT. Protein product: CASSLDGGGLRGSPLHF.

The chain couples TRBV5-4 to TRBJ2-3; 8 nucleotides align to TRBD2. CDR1 and CDR2 from the germline V gene are SGHNT and YYREEE (reference sequence). Losses at the gene ends were 1 base for V and 2 bases for J; bases not matched to a gene: 6. The CDR3 is 16 amino acids. The CDR3 coding sequence is TGTGCCAGCAGCTTGCGCGGACTAGCATCCACAGATACGCAGTATTTT. Translating gives CASSLRGLASTDTQYF. Variable domain in full (rest from reference TRBV5-4 and TRBJ2-3): ETGVTQSPTHLIKTRGQQVTLRCSSQSGHNTVSWYQQALGQGPQFIFQYYREEENGRGNFPPRFSGLQFPNYSSELNVNALELDDSALYLCASSLRGLASTDTQYFGPGTRLTVL.

The V and J genes are TRBV29-1 and TRBJ2-3; D possibly corresponds to TRBD2 (6 bases). V was clipped by 6 bases and J by 2 bases, with 12 bases between them. The CDR3 totals 13 residues. Germline CDR1 and CDR2: SQVTM and ANQGSEA. The CDR3: CSVGGRNTDTQYF. DNA of the CDR3: TGCAGCGTCGGAGGGCGGAACACAGATACGCAGTATTTT.

V usage is TRBV5-6 and J usage is TRBJ1-3; tentative D call: TRBD1 (5 bases). V was clipped by 3 bases and J by 4 bases, with 8 bases between them. Germline values: CDR1 SGHDT, CDR2 YYEEEE. CDR3 length: 13 residues. The CDR3, as DNA: TGTGCCAGCAGCTATAACAGGGGAAACACCATATATTTT. This gives the protein CASSYNRGNTIYF.

The gene calls are TRBV11-2 and TRBJ1-1; maybe TRBD1 (6 bases). CDR1 is SGHAT and CDR2 is FQNNGV in the germline V gene. CDR3 length: 13 amino acids. V shed 1 base and J shed 7 bases, with 10 bases lying between them. The CDR3 spells CASSLAGVSEAFF. The CDR3 region has the DNA TGTGCCAGCAGCTTAGCAGGGGTCAGTGAAGCTTTCTTT.

The V gene is TRBV19, the J gene TRBJ2-2; TRBD1 is a possible D gene (6 bases). Per germline, CDR1 LNHDA and CDR2 SQIVND (reference sequence). V was pared by 0 bases and J by 3 bases, with 8 bases between. This CDR3 is built from 15 residues. CDR3 sequence: CASSIEQGYTGELFF. The CDR3 bases are TGTGCCAGTAGTATAGAGCAGGGGTACACCGGGGAGCTGTTTTTT.

A remark on this clone: The identical CDR3 is also encoded by other nucleotide sequences in the sample. The chain has TRBV18 and TRBJ1-4; TRBD1 agrees at 11 bases. With V trimmed by 3 bases and J by 6 bases, 0 bases remained unmatched. The germline V gene encodes CDR1 KGHSH and CDR2 LQKENI. The CDR3 loop spans 14 amino acids. The CDR3 sequence: CASSPGQGDEKLFF. CDR3 bases: TGTGCCAGCTCACCGGGACAGGGGGATGAAAAACTGTTTTTT.

The rearrangement joins TRBV9 to TRBJ2-3; 7 bases are shared with TRBD2. The CDR3 extends over 15 amino acids. Germline CDR1 is SGDLS and CDR2 is YYNGEE. The junction had 7 bases not matched to a gene; V was cut back by 0 bases and J by 6 bases. The CDR3: CASSVVPGGMDTQYF. CDR3 sequence (DNA): TGTGCCAGCAGCGTAGTCCCCGGGGGGATGGATACGCAGTATTTT.

This clone was observed once. The gene calls are TRBV28 and TRBJ2-7; no reliable D call. Looked up from germline, CDR1 is MDHEN and CDR2 is SYDVKM. This CDR3 contains 15 residues. V gave up 7 bases and J gave up 6 bases, with 22 bases separating them. The CDR3 loop reads CASTRHVGGPTEQYF. The CDR3 DNA sequence: TGTGCCAGCACCAGACACGTCGGTGGCCCTACCGAGCAGTACTTC.

The rearrangement uses TRBV6-1 and TRBJ2-7; TRBD2 matches 10 bases. The CDR3 covers 15 residues. The V and J ends lost 2 bases and 4 bases, in that order; junction bases with no gene match: 5. Germline assignment: CDR1 MNHNS and CDR2 SASEGT. CDR3 loop: CASSERASGSYEQYF. CDR3 nucleotides: TGTGCCAGCAGTGAAAGGGCTAGCGGGAGTTACGAGCAGTACTTC.

The genes are TRBV4-3 and TRBJ2-3, with D possibly matching TRBD1 (7 bases). The CDR3 length is 18 residues. Germline loops: CDR1 LGHNA, CDR2 YSLEER. Trimming took off 4 bases at V and 6 bases at J, with 26 bases between the two ends. The chain's CDR3 is CASSPQLNPTGSGDTQYF. In DNA form, the CDR3 reads TGCGCCAGCAGCCCACAACTAAACCCGACAGGGAGCGGGGATACGCAGTATTTT.

The sample holds one count of this clone. This chain connects TRBV7-8 to TRBJ1-5; D is perhaps TRBD1 (5 bases). The V end was cut by 2 bases, the J end by 3 bases, with 8 bases between. The CDR3 has 14 amino acids. Germline CDR1 SGHVS, CDR2 FQNEAQ. The CDR3 is CASSLQGINQPQHF. The CDR3 DNA follows: TGTGCCAGCAGCTTACAGGGAATCAATCAGCCCCAGCATTTT. The full variable domain, with the rest looked up from reference TRBV7-8 and TRBJ1-5, is GAGVSQSPRYKVAKRGQDVALRCDPISGHVSLFWYQQALGQGPEFLTYFQNEAQLDKSGLPSDRFFAERPEGSVSTLKIQRTQQEDSAVYLCASSLQGINQPQHFGDGTRLSIL.

The chain uses TRBV28 and TRBJ2-5; 7 bases map to TRBD2. Trimming cost V 4 bases and J 2 bases; bases outside gene matches: 4. Germline CDR1 and CDR2: MDHEN and SYDVKM. The CDR3 sequence is 14 residues long. The CDR3 bases are TGTGCCAGCAGTTGGGGGGGACTGCAAGAGACCCAGTACTTC. Amino acids: CASSWGGLQETQYF.

This clone was seen a few times. This rearrangement joins TRBV5-1 to TRBJ1-6; a possible D gene is TRBD1 (6 bases). The CDR3 runs 14 residues. With 4 bases removed from V and 7 bases from J, the gap between germline ends came to 12 bases. Per germline, CDR1 SGHRS and CDR2 YFSETQ. CDR3 sequence (DNA): TGCGCCAGCAGCACGGGACATCAAAATTCACCCCTCCACTTT. It translates to CASSTGHQNSPLHF.

The V and J genes are TRBV5-6 and TRBJ1-1, with D possibly being TRBD1 (5 bases). Trimming took off 4 bases at V and 4 bases at J, with 17 bases between the two ends. Germline assignment: CDR1 SGHDT and CDR2 YYEEEE. CDR3 length: 15 residues. The CDR3 bases are TGTGCCAGCAGCCACGGTGGGGGGGTGAGCACTGAAGCTTTCTTT. It specifies CASSHGGGVSTEAFF.

This chain links TRBV7-2 with TRBJ2-7; 8 nucleotides line up with TRBD2. The CDR3 contains 15 residues. The germline V gene has CDR1 SGHTA and CDR2 FQGNSA. The ends lost 2 bases at V and 4 bases at J; junction bases unmatched: 7. The CDR3 is CASSLSSGSMYEQYF. CDR3 nucleotide sequence: TGTGCCAGCAGCTTATCCAGCGGGAGTATGTACGAGCAGTACTTC.

The gene calls are TRBV27 and TRBJ1-1, with a weak D call TRBD1 (6 bases). The CDR3 runs to 15 residues. In germline, CDR1 is MNHEY, CDR2 SMNVEV (reference sequence). Trimming cost V 0 bases and J 10 bases, with 18 bases left between them. The CDR3 reads CASSLSVRGAARAFF. Here the CDR3 DNA reads TGTGCCAGCAGTTTATCGGTCCGGGGGGCAGCTAGAGCTTTCTTT.

This chain connects TRBV2 to TRBJ2-3; a weak D match, TRBD1 (6 bases). The CDR3 contains 14 residues. V lost 3 bases and J lost 1, with 8 bases in between. In germline, CDR1 is SNHLY, CDR2 FYNNEI. The CDR3 is CASSDNRGTDTQYF. The CDR3 DNA reads TGTGCCAGCAGTGATAACAGGGGCACAGATACGCAGTATTTT.

The chain links TRBV21-1 to TRBJ2-7; no check of the table's D call, TRBD2, against the DNA was made. TRBV21-1 is recorded as a pseudogene. This CDR3 comprises 16 residues. The CDR3, as DNA: TGTGCCAGCAGCAAAGCGTGGCGCGGGAGCTCCTACGAGCAGTACTTC. It codes for CASSKAWRGSSYEQYF.

This sequence joins TRBV19 and TRBJ1-3; D is unresolved. The germline V gene has CDR1 LNHDA and CDR2 SQIVND (reference sequence). CDR3 size: 13 residues. The ends were cut back, 10 bases at V and 2 bases at J, with 12 bases in the middle. DNA for the CDR3: TGTGCCACCATCAACAGAGCTGGAAACACCATATATTTT. The encoded protein is CATINRAGNTIYF.